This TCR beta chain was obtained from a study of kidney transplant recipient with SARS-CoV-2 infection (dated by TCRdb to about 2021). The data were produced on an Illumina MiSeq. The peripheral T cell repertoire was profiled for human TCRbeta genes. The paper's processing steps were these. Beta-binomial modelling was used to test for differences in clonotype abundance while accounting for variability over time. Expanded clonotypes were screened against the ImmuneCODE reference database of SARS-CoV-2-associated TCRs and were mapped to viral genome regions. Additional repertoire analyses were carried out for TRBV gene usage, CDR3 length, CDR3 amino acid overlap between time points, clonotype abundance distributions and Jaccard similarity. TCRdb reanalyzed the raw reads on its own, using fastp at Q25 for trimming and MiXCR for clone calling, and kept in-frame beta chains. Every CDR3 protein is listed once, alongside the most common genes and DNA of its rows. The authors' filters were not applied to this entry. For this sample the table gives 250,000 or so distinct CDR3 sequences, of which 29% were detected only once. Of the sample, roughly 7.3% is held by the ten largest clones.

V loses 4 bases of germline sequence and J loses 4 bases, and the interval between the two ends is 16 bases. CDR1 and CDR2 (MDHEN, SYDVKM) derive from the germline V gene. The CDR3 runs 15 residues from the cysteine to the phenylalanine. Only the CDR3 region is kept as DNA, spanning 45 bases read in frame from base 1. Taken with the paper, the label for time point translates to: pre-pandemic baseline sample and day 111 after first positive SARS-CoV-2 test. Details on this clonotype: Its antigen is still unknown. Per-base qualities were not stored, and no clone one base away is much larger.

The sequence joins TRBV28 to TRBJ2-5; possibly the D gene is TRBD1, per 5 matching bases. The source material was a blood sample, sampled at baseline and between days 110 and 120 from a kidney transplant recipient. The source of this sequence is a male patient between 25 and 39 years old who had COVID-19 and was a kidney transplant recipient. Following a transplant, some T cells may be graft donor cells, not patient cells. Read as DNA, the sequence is TGTGCCAGCAGTTCCCCTGGAGCTCAGGGAGAGACCCAGTACTTC. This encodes CASSSPGAQGETQYF.